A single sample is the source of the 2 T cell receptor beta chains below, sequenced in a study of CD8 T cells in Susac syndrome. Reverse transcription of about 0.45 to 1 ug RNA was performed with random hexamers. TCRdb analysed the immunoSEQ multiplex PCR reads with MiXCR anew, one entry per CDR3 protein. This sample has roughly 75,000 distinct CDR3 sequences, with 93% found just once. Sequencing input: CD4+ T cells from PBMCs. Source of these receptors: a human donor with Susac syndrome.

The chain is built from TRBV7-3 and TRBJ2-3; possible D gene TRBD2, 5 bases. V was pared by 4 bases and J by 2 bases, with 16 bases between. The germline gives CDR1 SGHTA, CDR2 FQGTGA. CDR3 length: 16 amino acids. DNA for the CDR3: TGTGCCAGCAGCTCAAGGACGGGATATAACACAGATACGCAGTATTTT. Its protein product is CASSSRTGYNTDTQYF. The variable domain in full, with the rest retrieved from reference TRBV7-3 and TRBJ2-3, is GAGVSQTPSNKVTEKGKYVELRCDPISGHTALYWYRQSLGQGPEFLIYFQGTGAADDSGLPNDRFFAVRPEGSVSTLKIQRTERGDSAVYLCASSSRTGYNTDTQYFGPGTRLTVL.

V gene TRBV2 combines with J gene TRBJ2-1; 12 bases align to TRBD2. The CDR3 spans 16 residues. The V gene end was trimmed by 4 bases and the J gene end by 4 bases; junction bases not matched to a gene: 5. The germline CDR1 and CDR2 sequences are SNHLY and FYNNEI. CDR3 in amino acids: CASSGTSGGRYNEQFF. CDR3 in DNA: TGTGCCAGCAGTGGTACTAGCGGGGGGCGATACAATGAGCAGTTCTTC.